One and the same sample provided the 16 T cell receptor beta chains below, sequenced in a study of T-cell reconstitution after alpha-beta-depleted transplantation in children (dated by TCRdb to 2016 to 2017). The library was produced with PCR. The sequencer was an Illumina HiSeq 2500. TCR library preparation used molecular barcoding, with unique molecular identifiers applied to normalize quantification of the TCRbeta repertoire. The public reads were run again by TCRdb, first through fastp at Q25 and then through MiXCR, and only productive beta chains were kept. For every CDR3 protein sequence, its rows merge into one entry that carries the most common genes and DNA. This sample lists about 610,000 distinct CDR3 sequences; roughly a tenth were detected once. The top ten clonotypes cover less than 5% of the sample. The sequenced sample was PBMCs from the stem cell graft donor, obtained from the stem cell graft. The source of these receptors is a human donor who donated a stem cell graft to a child with acute myeloid leukemia.

This clonotype was counted between two and nine times. CDR3 bases: TGTGCCAGCAGCGTTCGCCCCGGGACACTTTCGGGTGAGCAGTACTTC. Protein sequence: CASSVRPGTLSGEQYF. The V and J genes are TRBV7-3 and TRBJ2-7; perhaps TRBD1 as D (6 bases). CDR1 is SGHTA, CDR2 FQGTGA, per germline. The length of the CDR3 is 16 residues. V lost 5 bases to trimming and J lost 7 bases, with 24 bases between them.

The V and J genes are TRBV5-1 and TRBJ2-3; 7 nucleotides align to TRBD1. Germline V gene sequence: CDR1 SGHRS, CDR2 YFSETQ. This CDR3 is 17 amino acids long. V shed 2 bases, J shed 1 base, and the junction held 10 bases outside the gene matches. As DNA, the CDR3 is TGCGCCAGCAGCTTAACCCCGACAGGGAAGGGCACAGATACGCAGTATTTT. This encodes CASSLTPTGKGTDTQYF. Filled out from reference TRBV5-1 and TRBJ2-3, the complete variable domain reads KAGVTQTPRYLIKTRGQQVTLSCSPISGHRSVSWYQQTPGQGLQFLFEYFSETQRNKGNFPGRFSGRQFSNSRSEMNVSTLELGDSALYLCASSLTPTGKGTDTQYFGPGTRLTVL.

This clonotype was seen a handful of times. This CDR3 reads CASSLGHGGRRQETQYF. The CDR3, as DNA: TGTGCCAGCAGCTTAGGGCACGGCGGGCGTCGGCAAGAGACCCAGTACTTC. V is TRBV7-2 and J is TRBJ2-5, with TRBD2 as a possible D gene (5 bases). The CDR3 contains 17 residues. Germline CDR1 SGHTA, CDR2 FQGNSA. Trimming took off 1 base at V and 2 bases at J, with 17 bases between the two ends.

This clonotype was seen many times. The rearrangement joins TRBV6-2 or TRBV6-3 to TRBJ1-1; 7 nucleotides align to TRBD1. The germline V gene encodes CDR1 MNHEY and CDR2 SVGEGT. This CDR3 contains 14 residues. V shed 6 bases and J 1 base; nucleotides not matched to a gene: 5. The CDR3 coding sequence is TGTGCCAGCAGACCGACAGGGACGAACACTGAAGCTTTCTTT. Protein sequence: CASRPTGTNTEAFF.

This clonotype has a count of ten or more. This sequence joins TRBV7-2 and TRBJ2-1; D is possibly TRBD1 (6 bases). Looked up from germline, CDR1 is SGHTA and CDR2 is FQGNSA. The CDR3 extends over 15 amino acids. V gave up 5 bases and J gave up 5 bases, with 16 bases separating them. The CDR3 sequence is CASSPRDTQDNEQFF. In DNA, the CDR3 is TGTGCCAGCAGCCCTCGGGACACTCAAGACAATGAGCAGTTCTTC. The full variable domain, completed using reference TRBV7-2 and TRBJ2-1, is GAGVSQSPSNKVTEKGKDVELRCDPISGHTALYWYRQSLGQGLEFLIYFQGNSAPDKSGLPSDRFSAERTGGSVSTLTIQRTQQEDSAVYLCASSPRDTQDNEQFFGPGTRLTVL.

The count of this clonotype is one. A much more abundant neighbour one base away suggests this may be a read error. The J gene is TRBJ2-3, the V gene TRBV29-1; the D is unclear. The CDR3 is 12 residues long. Germline assignment: CDR1 SQVTM and CDR2 ANQGSEA. V lost 0 bases and J lost 4, with 5 bases in between. The CDR3 is CSVEEAADTQYF. The CDR3 DNA follows: TGCAGCGTTGAAGAGGCCGCAGATACGCAGTATTTT.

This clonotype was counted a few times. The rearrangement links TRBV4-3 to TRBJ1-2; tentatively, D is TRBD1 (6 bases). Germline loops: CDR1 LGHNA, CDR2 YSLEER. The CDR3 spans 12 residues. The germline V and J ends were trimmed by 4 bases and 7 bases, with 10 bases remaining between them. The CDR3 DNA reads TGCGCCAGCAGCCCAAGGGGGGGTGGCTACACCTTC. Protein sequence: CASSPRGGGYTF.

This clonotype was observed a few times. CDR3 protein: CASRETGEAFF. CDR3 sequence (DNA): TGTGCCAGCAGAGAGACAGGGGAAGCTTTCTTT. The rearrangement joins TRBV6-6 to TRBJ1-1, with 7 bases matching TRBD1. From germline, CDR1 is MNHNY and CDR2 SVGAGI (reference sequence). This CDR3 spans 11 amino acids. V was clipped by 6 bases and J by 8 bases; unmatched bases: 3.

There are a few counts of this clonotype. The genes are TRBV4-2 and TRBJ2-7; D remains unclear. Germline lookup yields CDR1 LGHNA and CDR2 YNFKEQ. Trimming stripped 1 base from V and 6 bases from J, with 7 bases between. This CDR3 comprises 12 residues. CDR3 nucleotide sequence: TGTGCCAGCAGCCAAGGCACGGGCGAGCAGTACTTC. Translation: CASSQGTGEQYF.

The gene calls are TRBV7-9 and TRBJ2-5, with D tentatively TRBD1 or TRBD2 (5 bases each). Germline CDR1 reads SEHNR; CDR2 reads FQNEAQ (reference sequence). With 5 bases removed from V and 5 bases from J, the gap between germline ends came to 21 bases. CDR3 length: 16 amino acids. The DNA for the CDR3 is TGTGCCAGCAGCCCCATCGGGGCCGGTTATAGGGAGACCCAGTACTTC. Translating gives CASSPIGAGYRETQYF.

This clonotype was picked up a small number of times. The chain combines TRBV29-1 with TRBJ2-5; no definite D call. Germline lookup yields CDR1 SQVTM and CDR2 ANQGSEA. The CDR3 is 12 residues long. CDR3 loop: CTDLGPGETQYF. In DNA, the CDR3 is TGCACGGACCTAGGGCCCGGGGAGACCCAGTACTTC.

The sample holds many counts of this clonotype. The chain combines TRBV30 with TRBJ2-7; D unresolved. Per the germline V gene, CDR1 is GTSNPN and CDR2 is SVGIG (reference sequence). The CDR3 spans 12 residues. The V end lost 3 bases, the J end lost 2 bases, and 8 bases lay between the germline ends. CDR3 in amino acids: CAWSGIAYEQYF. For the CDR3, the DNA is TGTGCCTGGAGCGGTATAGCCTACGAGCAGTACTTC.

This clonotype turned up a few times. V and J are TRBV24-1 and TRBJ2-7, with TRBD1 matching 10 bases. With 7 bases clipped from V and 3 bases from J, the junction kept 2 bases outside the gene matches. Per germline, CDR1 KGHDR and CDR2 SFDVKD. This CDR3 has 13 amino acids. CDR3 DNA: TGTGCCACCAGGGGACAGGGGAGCTACGAGCAGTACTTC. It codes for CATRGQGSYEQYF.

This clonotype has a count of ten or more. The V gene is TRBV6-5, the J gene TRBJ2-3, with 10 bases aligning to TRBD2. J lost 5 bases, V lost 5 bases, and 7 bases had no gene match. The V gene's germline CDR1 is MNHEY and CDR2 SVGAGI. There are 15 residues in the CDR3. Written as DNA, the CDR3 is TGTGCCAGCAGTCACACACTAGCGGGAAGAGATACGCAGTATTTT. It is translated as CASSHTLAGRDTQYF.

J is TRBJ2-1 and V is TRBV5-1; D not certain. The CDR3 extends over 14 amino acids. The germline CDR1 and CDR2 sequences are SGHRS and YFSETQ. V was cut by 2 bases and J by 3 bases, with 9 bases left in between. Here the CDR3 DNA reads TGCGCCAGCAGCTTAGACTGGAACTACAATGAGCAGTTCTTC. It specifies CASSLDWNYNEQFF. Variable domain in full (rest from reference TRBV5-1 and TRBJ2-1): KAGVTQTPRYLIKTRGQQVTLSCSPISGHRSVSWYQQTPGQGLQFLFEYFSETQRNKGNFPGRFSGRQFSNSRSEMNVSTLELGDSALYLCASSLDWNYNEQFFGPGTRLTVL.

This clonotype appeared many times. The rearrangement joins TRBV30 to TRBJ2-7; 10 bases are shared with TRBD2. V lost 4 bases and J lost 3; bases outside the gene matches: 0. CDR1 is GTSNPN, CDR2 SVGIG, per germline (reference sequence). The CDR3 totals 12 residues. The CDR3 spells CAWTSGSYEQYF. The CDR3 DNA sequence: TGTGCCTGGACTAGCGGGAGCTACGAGCAGTACTTC.